This T cell receptor beta chain was recorded in a study of early T cells in non-severe SARS-CoV-2 infection. Study-wide background: With bulk RNA from unsorted whole blood as input, sequencing yielded unpaired chains. Broader study findings: Sequences matched to VDJdb favored anti-spike CD8 responses, while private and CD4 specificities were missed.

This clonotype occurred a few times. Its antigen is undetermined. TCRdb analysed the 5' RACE reads with MiXCR anew, one entry per CDR3 protein. The top ten clones hold under 2.5% of a sample with about 94,000 distinct CDR3 sequences, under 15% of them seen once. The CDR3 has 11 residues. Germline CDR1 MNHEY, CDR2 SVGAGI. V was pared by 9 bases and J by 10 bases, with 15 bases between. V gene TRBV6-5 combines with J gene TRBJ1-1, with a weak D call TRBD1 (5 bases). The source of this sequence is an adult who was a healthcare worker with PCR-confirmed SARS-CoV-2 infection or an uninfected control (not recorded which). The sequencing sample was made of whole blood. The CDR3 protein is CASSAGRVAFF. CDR3 DNA: TGTGCCAGTTCGGCCGGCAGGGTAGCTTTCTTT.